This entry features one T cell receptor (beta chain) sequence. Its specificity is unknown. Germline lookup yields CDR1 SGHAT and CDR2 FQDESV (reference sequence). V shed 4 bases, J shed 1 base, and the junction held 9 bases outside the gene matches. The CDR3 totals 16 residues. The record originates from a study of shared clonotypes between healthy human individuals. Background on the study: The composition of the donors was a couple of women and a few men aged 18 to 49. Study-wide results and limits: Of the naive CD4 clonotypes, roughly 5% were shared across a handful of donors.

Assay: immunoSEQ multiplex PCR; the TCRdb copy retains only in-frame clones and omits some. The repertoire consists of roughly 530,000 clones, with almost 97% occurring once and the leading ten covering under 0.06%. The receptor was derived from a woman aged 25-40 years in good health. The sequenced material came from naive CD4+ T cells sorted from blood. Subset: CD45RA+ positively selected. The gene calls are TRBV11-1 and TRBJ2-5, with 7 nucleotides matching TRBD2. The CDR3 region is CASSWEVGTIQETQYF. CDR3 in DNA: TGTGCCAGCAGCTGGGAGGTCGGGACTATCCAAGAGACCCAGTACTTC.